The rows below give T cell receptor beta chains drawn from one sample of a study of Ad26.COV2.S vaccination and SARS-CoV-2 variants. TCRdb's table, derived via immunoSEQ multiplex PCR, lists solely in-frame clones and lacks some. The table records 300,000 to 400,000 clones, over 80% of them present only once. Sequencing was performed on peripheral blood, taken in a trial of Ad26.COV2.S vaccine versus placebo. The origin of the receptors is a person aged 18-65 years who received the Ad26.COV2.S COVID-19 vaccine or a placebo. Each CDR3 is given with its conserved first and last residue. A D gene is named only where the DNA matches it firmly. Clone size appears in some rows only: once, few, many, or a class for an expanded clone.

TRBV9,NA,TRBJ1-1,NA,CASSVGANTEAFF,TGTGCCAGCAGCGTAGGAGCGAACACTGAAGCTTTCTTT
TRBV29-1,NA,TRBJ1-2,NA,CSGGEGYGYTF,TGCAGCGGGGGAGAGGGCTATGGCTACACCTTC
TRBV13,TRBD1,TRBJ1-3,NA,CASSLQGASGNTIYF,TGTGCCAGCAGCTTACAGGGGGCCTCTGGAAACACCATATATTTT
TRBV5-1,NA,TRBJ1-2,NA,CASSPSGGTSGYTF,TGCGCCAGCAGCCCGAGCGGGGGAACCAGTGGCTACACCTTC
TRBV2,TRBD1,TRBJ1-5,NA,CASSEGTGGFQPQHF,TGTGCCAGCAGTGAAGGGACAGGGGGCTTTCAGCCCCAGCATTTT
TRBV6-5,NA,TRBJ1-1,NA,CASSYPSTGEAFF,TGTGCCAGCAGTTACCCTTCGACGGGGGAAGCTTTCTTT
TRBV5-4,NA,TRBJ2-2,NA,CASSGRRRGETGELFF,TGTGCCAGCAGCGGACGACGGAGGGGGGAAACCGGGGAGCTGTTTTTT
TRBV5-5,NA,TRBJ1-3,NA,CASSLAGVSGNTIYF,TGTGCCAGCAGCTTGGCCGGGGTGTCTGGAAACACCATATATTTT
TRBV15,TRBD1,TRBJ1-4,NA,CATSRETGGDNEKLFF,TGTGCCACCAGCAGAGAGACAGGGGGGGATAATGAAAAACTGTTTTTT
TRBV7-2,NA,TRBJ2-7,NA,CASSLAHGVGEQYF,TGTGCCAGCAGCTTAGCGCACGGCGTTGGCGAGCAGTACTTC
TRBV6-5,NA,TRBJ2-2,NA,CASTGQLTGELFF,TGTGCCAGCACTGGACAACTGACCGGGGAGCTGTTTTTT
TRBV5-5,NA,TRBJ1-1,NA,CASSLVRAGDMNTEAFF,TGTGCCAGCAGCTTAGTGCGGGCAGGGGACATGAACACTGAAGCTTTCTTT
TRBV24-1,TRBD1,TRBJ1-2,NA,CATSETPGQGVYGYTF,TGTGCCACCAGTGAGACCCCGGGACAGGGAGTATATGGCTACACCTTC
TRBV5-5,TRBD1,TRBJ2-7,NA,CASSLGQGEFYEQYF,TGTGCCAGCAGCTTGGGACAGGGGGAATTCTACGAGCAGTACTTC
TRBV27,NA,TRBJ1-6,once,CASSLPGSPLHF,TGTGCCAGCAGTTTGCCCGGGTCACCCCTCCACTTT
TRBV24-1,TRBD1,TRBJ2-5,NA,CATSDPRDRGVQETQYF,TGTGCCACCAGTGATCCCCGGGACAGGGGTGTCCAAGAGACCCAGTACTTC
TRBV15,TRBD2,TRBJ2-7,NA,CATSRDRLAGAEEQYF,TGTGCCACCAGCAGAGATCGACTAGCGGGGGCGGAAGAGCAGTACTTC
TRBV30,TRBD1,TRBJ1-6,NA,CAWTLGTEGSPLHF,TGTGCCTGGACCTTAGGGACAGAAGGTTCACCCCTCCACTTT
TRBV27,TRBD1,TRBJ1-5,NA,CASSVRQGKGNQPQHF,TGTGCCAGCAGTGTCAGACAGGGGAAGGGGAATCAGCCCCAGCATTTT
TRBV27,NA,TRBJ1-5,NA,CASSLSSNQPQHF,TGTGCCAGCAGTTTATCGAGCAATCAGCCCCAGCATTTT
TRBV7-9,TRBD1,TRBJ2-7,once,CASSRGQGTISYEQYF,TGTGCCAGCAGCCGAGGACAGGGCACCATCTCCTACGAGCAGTACTTC
TRBV11-2,NA,TRBJ2-7,NA,CASSLYEQYF,TGTGCCAGCAGCTTATACGAGCAGTACTTC
TRBV28,TRBD1,TRBJ1-6,NA,CASSLAGGLGSPLHF,TGTGCCAGCAGTTTAGCAGGGGGTTTGGGTTCACCCCTCCACTTT
TRBV19,NA,TRBJ1-1,NA,CASRLIGQSNTEAFF,TGTGCCAGTAGGCTAATCGGACAGAGCAACACTGAAGCTTTCTTT
TRBV9,NA,TRBJ2-2,NA,CASSPRDLNTGELFF,TGTGCCAGCAGCCCCCGGGACTTAAACACCGGGGAGCTGTTTTTT
TRBV6-5,NA,TRBJ2-2,NA,CASRRTTGELFF,TGTGCCAGCAGGAGGACCACCGGGGAGCTGTTTTTT
TRBV6-6,TRBD2,TRBJ2-3,NA,CASSYSTGGVTDTQYF,TGTGCCAGCAGTTACTCGACCGGGGGGGTCACAGATACGCAGTATTTT
TRBV2,NA,TRBJ2-2,NA,CASSESGTYTGELFF,TGTGCCAGCAGTGAATCGGGGACCTACACCGGGGAGCTGTTTTTT
TRBV9,NA,TRBJ2-7,NA,CASSVGGYSYEQYF,TGTGCCAGCAGCGTGGGGGGTTATTCCTACGAGCAGTACTTC
TRBV5-1,NA,TRBJ2-2,NA,CASSETGNTGELFF,TGCGCCAGCAGCGAGACGGGGAACACCGGGGAGCTGTTTTTT
TRBV5-1,NA,TRBJ1-1,NA,CASSLVQGNTEAFF,TGCGCCAGCAGCTTGGTGCAGGGGAACACTGAAGCTTTCTTT
TRBV7-2,NA,TRBJ2-7,NA,CASTTDSYEQYF,TGTGCCAGCACCACAGACAGCTACGAGCAGTACTTC
TRBV10-3,NA,TRBJ1-6,NA,CAISPTSVSSPLHF,TGTGCCATCAGCCCGACATCGGTTAGTTCACCCCTCCACTTT
TRBV6-1,TRBD1,TRBJ2-7,NA,CASSEGQGAAIYLYEQYF,TGTGCCAGCAGTGAAGGACAGGGGGCTGCGATTTACCTCTACGAGCAGTACTTC
TRBV5-1,NA,TRBJ2-3,NA,CASSLVPDNPSTDTQYF,TGCGCCAGCAGCTTGGTCCCGGACAACCCTAGCACAGATACGCAGTATTTT
TRBV5-1,TRBD1,TRBJ1-5,NA,CASSRTGLEQPQHF,TGCGCCAGCAGCCGGACAGGGCTAGAGCAGCCCCAGCATTTT
TRBV9,TRBD2,TRBJ2-2,once,CASNPYPGLAGGRELFF,TGTGCCAGCAACCCCTATCCGGGACTAGCGGGGGGGAGGGAGCTGTTTTTT
TRBV27,NA,TRBJ2-7,NA,CASSSRARGYEQYF,TGTGCCAGCAGCTCCAGGGCCAGGGGCTACGAGCAGTACTTC
TRBV5-6,NA,TRBJ2-1,NA,CASSGGSQGDEQFF,TGTGCCAGCAGCGGAGGCAGCCAGGGCGATGAGCAGTTCTTC
TRBV18,NA,TRBJ1-5,once,CASSPGGEGQPQHF,TGTGCCAGCTCACCAGGGGGCGAGGGTCAGCCCCAGCATTTT
TRBV27,TRBD1,TRBJ1-1,NA,CASSYRGGGEAFF,TGTGCCAGCAGTTATAGGGGAGGGGGCGAGGCTTTCTTT
TRBV30,NA,TRBJ2-2,NA,CAWSRNLDAGELFF,TGTGCCTGGAGCCGTAACCTTGACGCCGGGGAGCTGTTTTTT
TRBV9,NA,TRBJ2-1,NA,CASSVEPGSYNEQFF,TGTGCCAGCAGCGTAGAGCCCGGCTCCTACAATGAGCAGTTCTTC